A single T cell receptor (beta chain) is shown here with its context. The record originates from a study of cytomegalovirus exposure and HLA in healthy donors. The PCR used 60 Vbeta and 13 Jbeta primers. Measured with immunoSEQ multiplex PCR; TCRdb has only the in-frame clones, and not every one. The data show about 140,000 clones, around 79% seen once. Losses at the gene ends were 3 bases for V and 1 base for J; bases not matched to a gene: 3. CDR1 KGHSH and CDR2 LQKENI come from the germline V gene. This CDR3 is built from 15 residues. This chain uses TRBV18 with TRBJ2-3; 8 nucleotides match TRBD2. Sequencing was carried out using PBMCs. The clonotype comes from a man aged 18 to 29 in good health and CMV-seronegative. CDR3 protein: CASSPPGGGTDTQYF. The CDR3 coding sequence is TGTGCCAGCTCACCCCCCGGGGGGGGCACAGATACGCAGTATTTT.